A selection of T cell receptor beta chains follows, all from one sample in a study of blood T cell repertoires in COVID-19. Sequencing was performed with immunoSEQ multiplex PCR; in TCRdb, only in-frame clones are kept and a portion is missing. In the table there are more than 90,000 clones, around 90% of which are singletons. The sequenced material came from peripheral blood. These receptors came from a human donor in a cohort sampled during active COVID-19. The CDR3 runs from the conserved cysteine through the conserved F or W. D genes are given only for firm matches. Size tells how often a clone was seen (once, few, many) or the class of an expanded clone, and some rows leave it out.

NA	TRBJ1-2	TRBV12-3/TRBV12-4	NA	CASSTGLGGYTF	TGTGCCAGCAGTACAGGGTTGGGGGGCTACACCTTC
NA	TRBJ2-7	TRBV6-5	NA	CASSYTVYDEQYF	TGTGCCAGCAGTTACACGGTTTACGACGAGCAGTACTTC
NA	TRBJ2-5	TRBV7-2	NA	CASSFQQGRETQYF	TGTGCCAGCAGCTTTCAACAGGGACGCGAGACCCAGTACTTC
NA	TRBJ1-6	TRBV28	TRBD1	CASSLSGTGVYSPLHF	TGTGCCAGCAGTTTATCGGGGACAGGGGTTTATTCACCCCTCCACTTT
NA	TRBJ1-2	TRBV5-6	NA	CASSLIAINYGYTF	TGTGCCAGCAGCCTAATAGCGATTAACTATGGCTACACCTTC
NA	TRBJ2-1	TRBV11-2	NA	CASSLRDISYNEQFF	TGTGCCAGCAGCTTGAGGGACATATCCTACAATGAGCAGTTCTTC
NA	TRBJ2-1	TRBV11-3	TRBD2	CASSLAPGQRTSGRDNEQFF	TGTGCCAGCAGCTTAGCTCCCGGCCAGCGAACTAGCGGGAGGGACAATGAGCAGTTCTTC
once	TRBJ2-7	TRBV7-3	NA	CASSPKPGSYEQYF	TGTGCCAGCAGCCCGAAACCGGGATCCTACGAGCAGTACTTC
NA	TRBJ2-3	TRBV6-5	TRBD2	CASRGSGGNTDTQYF	TGTGCCAGCAGGGGTAGCGGGGGGAACACAGATACGCAGTATTTT
NA	TRBJ2-1	TRBV11-2	TRBD2	CASSLPTSGGVQFF	TGTGCCAGCAGCTTACCAACTAGCGGGGGGGTCCAGTTCTTC
many	TRBJ1-4	TRBV27	NA	CASSRTGFTNEKLFF	TGTGCCAGCAGCAGAACAGGGTTCACTAATGAAAAACTGTTTTTT
NA	TRBJ1-3	TRBV6-5	NA	CASRTGSSGNTIYF	TGTGCCAGCAGAACAGGGTCCTCAGGAAACACCATATATTTT
NA	TRBJ2-7	TRBV3-1/TRBV3-2	TRBD2	CASSLFSGGSYEQYF	TGTGCCAGCAGCCTCTTTAGCGGGGGGTCCTACGAGCAGTACTTC
NA	TRBJ1-2	TRBV10-3	NA	CAISEGGTRYGYTF	TGTGCCATCAGTGAGGGTGGGACACGCTATGGCTACACCTTC
NA	TRBJ1-2	TRBV18	NA	CASSPTDYGYTF	TGTGCCAGCTCACCGACAGACTATGGCTACACCTTC
NA	TRBJ2-2	TRBV4-1	NA	CASSQSGYRRGTGELFF	TGCGCCAGCAGCCAGTCAGGGTATCGCAGAGGAACCGGGGAGCTGTTTTTT
NA	TRBJ2-3	TRBV3-1/TRBV3-2	TRBD1	CASRSDRGEDTQYF	TGTGCCAGCCGCTCGGACAGGGGCGAGGATACGCAGTATTTT
NA	TRBJ1-6	TRBV6-5	TRBD1	CASRRDSQEVSPLHF	TGTGCCAGCAGACGGGACAGCCAGGAGGTTTCACCCCTCCACTTT
NA	TRBJ1-5	TRBV11-2	NA	CASSGSSNQPQHF	TGTGCCAGCAGCGGTAGTAGCAATCAGCCCCAGCATTTT
NA	TRBJ2-3	TRBV7-8	NA	CASSLPKRGNRAPSTDTQYF	TGTGCCAGCAGCTTACCCAAACGGGGCAACAGGGCTCCTAGCACAGATACGCAGTATTTT
NA	TRBJ2-2	TRBV7-2	TRBD2	CASSPSLYLQRGNTGELFF	TGTGCCAGCAGCCCAAGCCTATATCTTCAGCGGGGGAACACCGGGGAGCTGTTTTTT
NA	TRBJ1-2	TRBV7-3	NA	CASSLGLNNYGYTF	TGTGCCAGCAGCTTAGGACTGAATAACTATGGCTACACCTTC
NA	TRBJ2-7	TRBV5-6	TRBD1	CASSSQDRVVYEQYF	TGTGCCAGCAGCTCCCAGGACAGGGTAGTTTACGAGCAGTACTTC
NA	TRBJ1-6	TRBV3-1/TRBV3-2	NA	CASSAAGGSDSPLHF	TGTGCCAGCAGCGCTGCGGGGGGCAGTGATTCACCCCTCCACTTT
NA	TRBJ2-1	TRBV7-9	TRBD1	CASSPRTGDYNEQFF	TGTGCCAGCAGCCCAAGGACAGGGGACTACAATGAGCAGTTCTTC
NA	TRBJ2-6	TRBV28	TRBD1	CASSHSGTGVSGANVLTF	TGTGCCAGCAGTCACTCCGGGACAGGGGTTTCGGGGGCCAACGTCCTGACTTTC
NA	TRBJ2-7	TRBV25-1	TRBD1	CASIGGLSYEQYF	TGTGCCAGTATAGGGGGCCTGTCCTACGAGCAGTACTTC
NA	TRBJ2-7	TRBV19	TRBD2	CASSELLAGDLEQYF	TGTGCCAGTAGTGAATTACTAGCGGGGGACTTGGAGCAGTACTTC
NA	TRBJ2-3	TRBV5-1	NA	CASSFPRESPPSTDTQYF	TGCGCCAGCAGCTTCCCACGGGAGTCACCCCCAAGCACAGATACGCAGTATTTT
NA	TRBJ1-2	TRBV19	NA	CASSTAGDGYTF	TGTGCCAGTTCGACCGCGGGGGATGGCTACACCTTC
NA	TRBJ2-7	TRBV9	TRBD2	CASSKRAGADEQYF	TGTGCCAGCAGCAAGAGAGCGGGGGCTGACGAGCAGTACTTC
NA	TRBJ1-6	TRBV2	NA	CASSEAGGAENSPLHF	TGTGCCAGCAGTGAAGCAGGGGGGGCAGAAAATTCACCCCTCCACTTT
NA	TRBJ1-5	TRBV6-1	TRBD1	CASRENRRTGEAGQPQHF	TGTGCCAGCAGGGAAAACCGCCGTACAGGGGAGGCGGGACAGCCCCAGCATTTT
NA	TRBJ1-5	TRBV6-5	NA	CASGGRVNQPQHF	TGTGCCAGCGGCGGGCGGGTTAATCAGCCCCAGCATTTT
NA	TRBJ2-3	TRBV7-8	NA	CASSLVPGTDTQYF	TGTGCCAGCAGCTTAGTTCCGGGCACAGATACGCAGTATTTT
NA	TRBJ2-7	TRBV6-5	NA	CASSSARLDYEQYF	TGTGCCAGCAGTTCTGCTCGACTGGATTACGAGCAGTACTTC
once	TRBJ1-4	TRBV28	NA	CASSSGPANEKLFF	TGTGCCAGCAGTTCAGGGCCGGCTAATGAAAAACTGTTTTTT
NA	TRBJ2-7	TRBV7-9	NA	CASSPSGYEQYF	TGTGCCAGCAGCCCCTCAGGCTACGAGCAGTACTTC
NA	TRBJ2-5	TRBV21-1	NA	CAPPIRPGTEGQETQYF	TGTGCCCCGCCAATTCGTCCTGGGACAGAGGGCCAAGAGACCCAGTACTTC
many	TRBJ2-7	TRBV9	TRBD1	CASSVGGTGYEQYF	TGTGCCAGCAGCGTAGGAGGGACAGGTTACGAGCAGTACTTC
NA	TRBJ1-1	TRBV11-3	TRBD1	CASSLTGGSNTEAFF	TGTGCCAGCAGCTTAACAGGGGGCTCGAACACTGAAGCTTTCTTT
NA	TRBJ1-2	TRBV7-2	TRBD1	CASSLPPGQGHYGYTF	TGTGCCAGCAGCTTACCACCGGGACAGGGTCACTATGGCTACACCTTC
NA	TRBJ2-5	TRBV7-6	NA	CASIPTGVETQYF	TGTGCCAGCATCCCTACGGGGGTTGAGACCCAGTACTTC
NA	TRBJ2-7	TRBV6-4	TRBD2	CASSLREGGEQYF	TGTGCCAGCAGTCTCCGGGAGGGTGGCGAGCAGTACTTC
NA	TRBJ1-6	TRBV21-1	NA	CASSKGEEGSSYNSPLHF	TGTGCCAGCAGCAAAGGAGAGGAGGGTAGCTCCTATAATTCACCCCTCCACTTT
NA	TRBJ2-4	TRBV29-1	TRBD1	CSVEVDRASIQYF	TGCAGCGTCGAAGTAGACAGGGCGAGCATTCAGTACTTC
NA	TRBJ1-2	TRBV6-6	TRBD1	CASSLSSGQVAYGYTF	TGTGCCAGCAGCCTATCCTCAGGACAGGTCGCCTATGGCTACACCTTC
NA	TRBJ2-7	TRBV6-5	NA	CASRRTVRSYEQYF	TGTGCCAGCAGGAGGACTGTCAGATCCTACGAGCAGTACTTC
NA	TRBJ2-2	TRBV2	NA	CASSPDSPTNTGELFF	TGTGCCAGCAGTCCGGACAGCCCAACGAACACCGGGGAGCTGTTTTTT
NA	TRBJ2-2	TRBV19	TRBD2	CASSNQGLAGVGTGELFF	TGTGCCAGTAGTAACCAGGGACTAGCGGGAGTGGGGACCGGGGAGCTGTTTTTT